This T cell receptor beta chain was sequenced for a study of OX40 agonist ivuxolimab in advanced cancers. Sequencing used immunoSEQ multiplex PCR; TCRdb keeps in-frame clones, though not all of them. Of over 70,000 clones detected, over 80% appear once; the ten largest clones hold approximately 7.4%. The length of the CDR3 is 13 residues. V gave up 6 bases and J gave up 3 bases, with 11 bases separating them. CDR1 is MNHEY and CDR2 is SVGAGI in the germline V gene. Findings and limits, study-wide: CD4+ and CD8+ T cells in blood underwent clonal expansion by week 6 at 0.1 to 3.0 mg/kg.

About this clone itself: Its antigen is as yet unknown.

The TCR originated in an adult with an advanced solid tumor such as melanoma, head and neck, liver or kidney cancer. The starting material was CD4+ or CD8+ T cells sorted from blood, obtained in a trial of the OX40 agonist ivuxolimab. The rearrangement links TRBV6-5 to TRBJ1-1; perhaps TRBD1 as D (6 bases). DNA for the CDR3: TGTGCCAGCAGCAACTCAGGGGACACTGAAGCTTTCTTT. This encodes CASSNSGDTEAFF.